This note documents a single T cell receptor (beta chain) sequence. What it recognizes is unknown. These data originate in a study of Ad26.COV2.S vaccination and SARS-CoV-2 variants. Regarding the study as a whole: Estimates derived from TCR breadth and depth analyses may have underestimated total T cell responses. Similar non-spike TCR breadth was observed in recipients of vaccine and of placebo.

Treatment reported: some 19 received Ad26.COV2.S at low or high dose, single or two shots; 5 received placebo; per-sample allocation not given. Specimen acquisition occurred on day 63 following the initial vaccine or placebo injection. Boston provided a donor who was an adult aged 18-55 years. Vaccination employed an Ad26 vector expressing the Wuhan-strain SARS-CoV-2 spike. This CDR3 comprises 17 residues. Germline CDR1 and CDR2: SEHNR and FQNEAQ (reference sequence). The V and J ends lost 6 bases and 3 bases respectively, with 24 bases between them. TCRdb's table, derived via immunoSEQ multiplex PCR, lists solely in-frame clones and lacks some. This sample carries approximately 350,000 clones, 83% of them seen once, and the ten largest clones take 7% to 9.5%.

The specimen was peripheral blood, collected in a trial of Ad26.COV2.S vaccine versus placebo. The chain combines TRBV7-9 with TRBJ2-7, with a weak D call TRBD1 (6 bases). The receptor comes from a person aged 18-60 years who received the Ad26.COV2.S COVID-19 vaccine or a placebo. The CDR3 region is CASSTSRTDRVFYEQYF. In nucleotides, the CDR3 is TGTGCCAGCAGTACTTCTCGGACAGACAGAGTATTCTACGAGCAGTACTTC.